The 15 T cell receptor beta chains below were found in one sample sequenced in a study of monozygotic twins with cystic fibrosis. Measured with immunoSEQ multiplex PCR; TCRdb has only the in-frame clones, and not every one. The table shows around 29,000 clones, with 85% occurring only once. Specimen: blood. The receptors shown here come from a girl aged 2 to 9 with cystic fibrosis.

The chain is built from TRBV10-3 and TRBJ2-3; 8 bases agree with TRBD1. Unmatched junction bases numbered 7, after V lost 6 bases and J lost 2 bases. Germline loops: CDR1 ENHRY, CDR2 SYGVKD. The CDR3 length is 15 residues. The DNA of the CDR3 is TGTGCCATCAGACCTTTGACAGGGGCCACAGATACGCAGTATTTT. This sequence encodes CAIRPLTGATDTQYF.

This chain joins TRBV5-6 and TRBJ1-1; perhaps TRBD1 as D (6 bases). V gave up 2 bases and J gave up 4 bases, with 18 bases separating them. CDR3 length: 16 residues. Germline V gene sequence: CDR1 SGHDT, CDR2 YYEEEE. CDR3: CASSLLKTGLGTEAFF. DNA for the CDR3: TGTGCCAGCAGCTTATTAAAAACAGGGTTGGGCACTGAAGCTTTCTTT.

This clone appeared once. This rearrangement joins TRBV19 to TRBJ2-7; perhaps TRBD2 as D (6 bases). The ends were cut back, 6 bases at V and 1 base at J, with 13 bases in the middle. Germline loops: CDR1 LNHDA, CDR2 SQIVND (reference sequence). This CDR3 region has 14 residues. The CDR3 coding sequence is TGTGCCAGTAGGTTGGGAGGCCCATCCTACGAGCAGTACTTC. This sequence encodes CASRLGGPSYEQYF.

The J gene is TRBJ2-5, the V gene TRBV10-3; 8 bases match TRBD2. CDR1 and CDR2 from the germline V gene are ENHRY and SYGVKD. This CDR3 is built from 15 residues. Unmatched junction bases numbered 8, after V lost 6 bases and J lost 2 bases. The CDR3 loop reads CAISSTSGGQETQYF. The DNA of the CDR3 is TGTGCCATCAGCTCAACTTCGGGGGGGCAAGAGACCCAGTACTTC.

The chain uses TRBV11-3 and TRBJ1-1; a possible D gene is TRBD1 (5 bases). Germline-derived CDR1 and CDR2 are SGHNT and YENEEA. V was cut by 5 bases and J by 0 bases, with 13 bases left in between. The CDR3 loop spans 15 amino acids. Here the CDR3 DNA reads TGTGCCAGCAGCCTCTCCGGGACGGTGAACACTGAAGCTTTCTTT. Translating gives CASSLSGTVNTEAFF.

The chain has TRBV15 and TRBJ1-6; D is unclear. Germline CDR1 and CDR2: LNHNV and YYDKDF (reference sequence). Trimming shortened V by 8 bases and J by 2 bases, and 22 bases separated the two germline ends. This CDR3 spans 18 amino acids. CDR3 sequence: CATRNRGSNHPYNSPLHF. The CDR3 DNA sequence: TGTGCCACCCGGAATCGAGGGTCTAATCATCCCTATAATTCACCCCTCCACTTT.

The chain uses TRBV6-4 and TRBJ1-2; D might be TRBD1 (5 bases). The ends were cut back, 0 bases at V and 5 bases at J, with 19 bases in the middle. CDR1 is MRHNA, CDR2 SNTAGT, per germline. This CDR3 has 17 residues. CDR3 residues: CASSDSPTVQGPYGYTF. CDR3 sequence (DNA): TGTGCCAGCAGTGACTCGCCTACCGTCCAGGGCCCATATGGCTACACCTTC.

This clone came up once. This chain joins TRBV2 and TRBJ2-7; 8 nucleotides align to TRBD2. With 3 bases clipped from V and 0 bases from J, the junction kept 1 base outside the gene matches. This CDR3 contains 14 residues. Germline CDR1 reads SNHLY; CDR2 reads FYNNEI. CDR3 amino acids: CASSELAGSYEQYF. DNA of the CDR3: TGTGCCAGCAGTGAGCTAGCGGGCTCCTACGAGCAGTACTTC.

The rearrangement uses TRBV7-9 and TRBJ1-2, with unresolved D. This CDR3 has 13 residues. The germline V gene encodes CDR1 SEHNR and CDR2 FQNEAQ (reference sequence). Trimming cost V 6 bases and J 7 bases, with 15 bases left between them. The CDR3 loop reads CASRTGSLPGYTF. As DNA, the CDR3 is TGTGCCAGCAGAACCGGGTCCCTCCCTGGCTACACCTTC.

DNA for the CDR3: TGCGCCAGCAGCTTTACTAGCGGGAGACATTACGAGCAGTACTTC. Translation gives CASSFTSGRHYEQYF. This chain connects TRBV5-1 to TRBJ2-7; 11 positions match TRBD2. This CDR3 comprises 15 residues. V gave up 2 bases and J gave up 4 bases; unmatched junction bases: 5. Germline V gene lookup returns CDR1 SGHRS and CDR2 YFSETQ.

The V and J genes are TRBV18 and TRBJ2-2, with D unclear. CDR3 length: 14 residues. V lost 3 bases to trimming and J lost 1 base, with 6 bases between them. Germline V gives CDR1 KGHSH, CDR2 LQKENI. The CDR3 loop reads CASSPSQNTGELFF. The CDR3 DNA is TGTGCCAGCTCACCGTCGCAGAACACCGGGGAGCTGTTTTTT.

The CDR3 loop reads CASGQPRTGKGNGYTF. CDR3 nucleotide sequence: TGTGCTAGTGGTCAGCCTCGGACAGGGAAAGGGAATGGCTACACCTTC. V gene TRBV12-5 combines with J gene TRBJ1-2, with 8 bases matching TRBD1. V trimming: 5 bases; J trimming: 6 bases; junction bases outside the gene matches: 14. Per the germline V gene, CDR1 is LGHNT and CDR2 is FRNRAP. The CDR3 consists of 16 residues.

The genes are TRBV18 and TRBJ2-7, with no clear D. In germline, CDR1 is KGHSH, CDR2 LQKENI. The CDR3 contains 12 residues. V dropped 4 bases and J dropped 5 bases, with 9 bases sitting between them. CDR3 in DNA: TGTGCCAGCTCACGTAAAGGCGACGAGCAGTACTTC. Amino acids: CASSRKGDEQYF. The complete variable domain, with remaining parts taken from reference TRBV18 and TRBJ2-7, reads NAGVMQNPRHLVRRRGQEARLRCSPMKGHSHVYWYRQLPEEGLKFMVYLQKENIIDESGMPKERFSAEFPKEGPSILRIQQVVRGDSAAYFCASSRKGDEQYFGPGTRLTVT.

This clone came up once. The chain links TRBV5-1 to TRBJ1-1; D uncertain. Germline-derived CDR1 and CDR2 are SGHRS and YFSETQ. The CDR3 covers 14 residues. The V end was cut by 7 bases, the J end by 0 bases, with 13 bases between. DNA for the CDR3: TGCGCCAGCTCAGGTTGGCCTATGAACACTGAAGCTTTCTTT. It encodes CASSGWPMNTEAFF. The full variable domain, with the rest looked up from reference TRBV5-1 and TRBJ1-1, is KAGVTQTPRYLIKTRGQQVTLSCSPISGHRSVSWYQQTPGQGLQFLFEYFSETQRNKGNFPGRFSGRQFSNSRSEMNVSTLELGDSALYLCASSGWPMNTEAFFGQGTRLTVV.

The chain has TRBV27 and TRBJ2-7; D ambiguous. This CDR3 region has 14 residues. Germline lookup yields CDR1 MNHEY and CDR2 SMNVEV (reference sequence). V was pared by 3 bases and J by 0 bases, with 9 bases between. The CDR3 loop reads CASSFGLSSYEQYF. CDR3 nucleotides: TGTGCCAGCAGTTTCGGGCTAAGCTCCTACGAGCAGTACTTC.